This T cell receptor beta chain was recovered during a study of T cell clones after liver transplantation. Sequencing used immunoSEQ multiplex PCR; TCRdb keeps in-frame clones, though not all of them. The sample shows 93,000 or so clones, around four fifths of them seen only once. V was clipped by 1 base and J by 1 base, with 4 bases between them. There are 13 residues in the CDR3. CDR1 and CDR2 (germline): LNHDA, SQIVND (reference sequence). Source: CD4+ T cells from blood, taken approximately 43 months after liver transplant. This clonotype was sampled from a human patient who received a liver transplant. The T cells may partly be graft donor cells. The genes are TRBV19 and TRBJ1-1; D is undetermined. The CDR3 sequence: CASSIAENTEAFF. For the CDR3, the DNA is TGTGCCAGTAGTATAGCCGAGAACACTGAAGCTTTCTTT.